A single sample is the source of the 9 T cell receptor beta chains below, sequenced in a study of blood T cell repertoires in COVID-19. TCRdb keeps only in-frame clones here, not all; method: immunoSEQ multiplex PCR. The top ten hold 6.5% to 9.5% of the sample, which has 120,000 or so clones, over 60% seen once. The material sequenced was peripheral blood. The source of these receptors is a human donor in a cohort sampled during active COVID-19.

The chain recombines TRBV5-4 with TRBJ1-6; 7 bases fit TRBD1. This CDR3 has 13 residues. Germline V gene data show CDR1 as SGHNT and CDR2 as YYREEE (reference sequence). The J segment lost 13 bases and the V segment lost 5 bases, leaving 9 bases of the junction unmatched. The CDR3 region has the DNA TGTGCCAGCAGTGGAGACAGGGTACTCCCCCTCCACTTT. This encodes CASSGDRVLPLHF.

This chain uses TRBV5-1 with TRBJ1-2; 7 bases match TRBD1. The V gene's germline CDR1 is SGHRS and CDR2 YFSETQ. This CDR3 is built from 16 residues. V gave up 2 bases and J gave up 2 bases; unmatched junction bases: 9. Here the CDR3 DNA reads TGCGCCAGCAGCTTTACCGGGACAGAAAAAAACTATGGCTACACCTTC. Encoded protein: CASSFTGTEKNYGYTF.

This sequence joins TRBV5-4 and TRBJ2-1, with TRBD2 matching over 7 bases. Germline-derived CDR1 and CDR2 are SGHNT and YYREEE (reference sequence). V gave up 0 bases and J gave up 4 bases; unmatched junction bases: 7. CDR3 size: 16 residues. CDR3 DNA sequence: TGTGCCAGCAGCTTGGTTCCAGCGGGGAGTTACAATGAGCAGTTCTTC. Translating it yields CASSLVPAGSYNEQFF. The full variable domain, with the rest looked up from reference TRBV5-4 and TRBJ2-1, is ETGVTQSPTHLIKTRGQQVTLRCSSQSGHNTVSWYQQALGQGPQFIFQYYREEENGRGNFPPRFSGLQFPNYSSELNVNALELDDSALYLCASSLVPAGSYNEQFFGPGTRLTVL.

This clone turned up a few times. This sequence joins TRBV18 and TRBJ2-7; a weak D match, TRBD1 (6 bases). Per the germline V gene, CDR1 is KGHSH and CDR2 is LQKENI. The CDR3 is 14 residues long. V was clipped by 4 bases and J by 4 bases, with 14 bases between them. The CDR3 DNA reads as TGTGCCAGCTCACAAGGGACAACCCAATACGAGCAGTACTTC. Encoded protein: CASSQGTTQYEQYF.

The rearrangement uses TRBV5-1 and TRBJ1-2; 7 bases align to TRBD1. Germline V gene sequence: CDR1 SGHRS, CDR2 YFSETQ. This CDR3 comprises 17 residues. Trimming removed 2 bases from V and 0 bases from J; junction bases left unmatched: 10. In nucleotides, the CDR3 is TGCGCCAGCAGCTTAACGCCGGGACAGAGAGCTAACTATGGCTACACCTTC. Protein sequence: CASSLTPGQRANYGYTF. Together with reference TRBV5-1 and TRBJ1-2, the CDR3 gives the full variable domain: KAGVTQTPRYLIKTRGQQVTLSCSPISGHRSVSWYQQTPGQGLQFLFEYFSETQRNKGNFPGRFSGRQFSNSRSEMNVSTLELGDSALYLCASSLTPGQRANYGYTFGSGTRLTVV.

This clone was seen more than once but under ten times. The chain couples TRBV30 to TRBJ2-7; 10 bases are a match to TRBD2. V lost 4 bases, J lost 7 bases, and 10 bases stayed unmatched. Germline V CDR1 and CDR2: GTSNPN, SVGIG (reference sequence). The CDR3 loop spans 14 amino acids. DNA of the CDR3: TGTGCCTGGAATAGCGGGAGGCCGGGGGGGGAGCAGTACTTC. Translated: CAWNSGRPGGEQYF.

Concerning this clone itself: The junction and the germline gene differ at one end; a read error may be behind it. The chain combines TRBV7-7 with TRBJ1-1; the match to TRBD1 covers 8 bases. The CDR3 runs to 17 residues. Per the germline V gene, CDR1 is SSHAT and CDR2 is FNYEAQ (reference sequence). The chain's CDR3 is CASSLVGGTGGRTEAFF. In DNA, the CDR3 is TGTGCTAGCAGCTTAGTGGGGGGAACAGGGGGAAGAACTGAAGCTTTCTTT. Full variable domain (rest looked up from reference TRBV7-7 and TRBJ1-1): GAGVSQSPRYKVTKRGQDVTLRCDPISSHATLYWYQQALGQGPEFLTYFNYEAQPDKSGLPSDRFSAERPEGSISTLTIQRTEQRDSAMYRCASSLVGGTGGRTEAFFGQGTRLTVV.

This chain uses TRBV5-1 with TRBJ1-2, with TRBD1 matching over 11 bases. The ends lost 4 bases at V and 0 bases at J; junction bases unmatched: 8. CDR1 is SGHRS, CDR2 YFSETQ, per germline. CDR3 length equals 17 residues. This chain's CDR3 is CASSDGTGGPTNYGYTF. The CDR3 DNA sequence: TGCGCCAGCAGCGATGGGACAGGGGGTCCTACTAACTATGGCTACACCTTC.

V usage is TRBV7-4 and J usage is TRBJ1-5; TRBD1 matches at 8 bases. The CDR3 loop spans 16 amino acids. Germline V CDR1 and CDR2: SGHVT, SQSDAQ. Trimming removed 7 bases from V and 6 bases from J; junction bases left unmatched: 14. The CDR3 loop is CASTPGGRGRLQPQHF. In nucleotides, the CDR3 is TGTGCCAGCACACCGGGTGGCAGGGGGCGTCTTCAGCCCCAGCATTTT.